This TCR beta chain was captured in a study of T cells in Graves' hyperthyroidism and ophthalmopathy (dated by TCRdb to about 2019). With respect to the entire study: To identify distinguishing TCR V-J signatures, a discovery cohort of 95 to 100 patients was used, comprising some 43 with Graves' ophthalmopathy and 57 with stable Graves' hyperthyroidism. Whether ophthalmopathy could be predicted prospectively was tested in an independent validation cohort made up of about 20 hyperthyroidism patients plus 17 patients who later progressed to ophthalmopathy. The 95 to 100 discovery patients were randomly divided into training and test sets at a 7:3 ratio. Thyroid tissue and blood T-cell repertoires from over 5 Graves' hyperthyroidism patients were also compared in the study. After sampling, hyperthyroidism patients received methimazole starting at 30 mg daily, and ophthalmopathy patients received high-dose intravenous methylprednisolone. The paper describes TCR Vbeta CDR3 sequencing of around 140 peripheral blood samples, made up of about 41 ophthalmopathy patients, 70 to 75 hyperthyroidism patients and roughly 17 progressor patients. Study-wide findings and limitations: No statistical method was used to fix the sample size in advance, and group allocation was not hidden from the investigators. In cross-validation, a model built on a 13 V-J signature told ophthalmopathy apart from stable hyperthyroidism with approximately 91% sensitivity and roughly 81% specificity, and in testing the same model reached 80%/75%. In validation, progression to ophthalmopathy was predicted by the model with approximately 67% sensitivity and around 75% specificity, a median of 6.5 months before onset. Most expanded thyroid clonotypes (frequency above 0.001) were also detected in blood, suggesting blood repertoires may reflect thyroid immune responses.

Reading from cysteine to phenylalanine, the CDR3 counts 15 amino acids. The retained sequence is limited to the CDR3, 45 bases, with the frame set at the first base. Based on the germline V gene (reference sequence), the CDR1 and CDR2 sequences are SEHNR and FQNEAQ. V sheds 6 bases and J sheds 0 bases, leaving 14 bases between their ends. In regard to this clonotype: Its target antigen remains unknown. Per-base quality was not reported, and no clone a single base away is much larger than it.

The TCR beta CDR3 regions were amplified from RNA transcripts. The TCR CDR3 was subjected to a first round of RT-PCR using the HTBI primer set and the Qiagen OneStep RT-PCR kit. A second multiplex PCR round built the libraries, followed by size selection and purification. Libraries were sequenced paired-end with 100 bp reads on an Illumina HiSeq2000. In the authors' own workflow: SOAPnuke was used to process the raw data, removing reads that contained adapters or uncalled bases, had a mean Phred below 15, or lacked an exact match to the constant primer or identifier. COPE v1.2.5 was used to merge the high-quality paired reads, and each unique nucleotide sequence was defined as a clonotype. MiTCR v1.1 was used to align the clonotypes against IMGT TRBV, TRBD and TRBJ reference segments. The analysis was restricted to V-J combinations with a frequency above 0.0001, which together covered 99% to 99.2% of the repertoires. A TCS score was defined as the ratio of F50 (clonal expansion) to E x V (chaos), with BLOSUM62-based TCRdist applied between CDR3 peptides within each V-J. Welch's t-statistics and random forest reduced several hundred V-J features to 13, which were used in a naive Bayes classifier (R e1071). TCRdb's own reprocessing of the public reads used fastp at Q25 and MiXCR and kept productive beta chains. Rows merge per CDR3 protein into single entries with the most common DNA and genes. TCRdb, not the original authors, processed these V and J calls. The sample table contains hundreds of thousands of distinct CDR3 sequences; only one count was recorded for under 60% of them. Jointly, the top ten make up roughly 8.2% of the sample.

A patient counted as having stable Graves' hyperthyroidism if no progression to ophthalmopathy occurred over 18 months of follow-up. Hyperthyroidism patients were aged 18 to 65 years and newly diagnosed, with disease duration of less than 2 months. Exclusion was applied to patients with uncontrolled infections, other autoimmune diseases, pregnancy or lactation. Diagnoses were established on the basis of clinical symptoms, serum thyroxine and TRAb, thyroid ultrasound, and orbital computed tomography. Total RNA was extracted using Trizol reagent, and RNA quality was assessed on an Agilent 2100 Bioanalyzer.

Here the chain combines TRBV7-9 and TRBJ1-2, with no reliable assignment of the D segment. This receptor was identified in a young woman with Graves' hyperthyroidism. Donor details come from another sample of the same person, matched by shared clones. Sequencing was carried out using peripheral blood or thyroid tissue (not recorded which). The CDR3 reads CASRSDATANYGYTF. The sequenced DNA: TGTGCCAGCAGATCAGACGCCACAGCTAACTATGGCTACACCTTC.